These 9 T cell receptor beta chains were sequenced from one sample in a study of cytomegalovirus exposure and HLA in healthy donors. Repertoires were generated with immunoSEQ multiplex PCR, while TCRdb's copy carries only in-frame clones and drops some. The sample has over 85,000 clones; approximately 88% are singletons. The sample comprised PBMCs. The receptors were gathered from a woman under 40 in good health and CMV-seropositive.

The chain links TRBV5-8 to TRBJ1-6; D remains unclear. The length of the CDR3 is 16 residues. Germline-derived CDR1 and CDR2 are SGHTS and YDEGEE. V was pared by 4 bases and J by 0 bases, with 11 bases between. The CDR3 reads CASSPTSSSYNSPLHF. CDR3 coding DNA: TGTGCCAGCAGCCCGACGTCTAGCTCCTATAATTCACCCCTCCACTTT.

The chain is built from TRBV7-2 and TRBJ2-1, with D maybe TRBD1 (6 bases). Germline V gives CDR1 SGHTA, CDR2 FQGNSA. Trimming cost V 1 base and J 8 bases, with 9 bases left between them. The CDR3 length is 13 residues. CDR3 sequence: CASSLDRVDEQFF. CDR3 in DNA: TGTGCCAGCAGCTTAGACAGGGTGGATGAGCAGTTCTTC. Full variable domain (remainder filled in from reference TRBV7-2 and TRBJ2-1): GAGVSQSPSNKVTEKGKDVELRCDPISGHTALYWYRQSLGQGLEFLIYFQGNSAPDKSGLPSDRFSAERTGGSVSTLTIQRTQQEDSAVYLCASSLDRVDEQFFGPGTRLTVL.

The gene calls are TRBV29-1 and TRBJ1-2; tentative D call: TRBD1 (5 bases). CDR3 length: 13 amino acids. Germline V lookup: CDR1 SQVTM, CDR2 ANQGSEA. V was pared by 4 bases and J by 7 bases, with 16 bases between. CDR3 bases: TGCAGCGTTGGCTGGGCCAGGGATAGTGGCTACACCTTC. As protein: CSVGWARDSGYTF.

The CDR3 DNA is TGTGCCAGCAGCGCGACAGGAATCACCGGGGAGCTGTTTTTT. Translated, it gives CASSATGITGELFF. V and J are TRBV9 and TRBJ2-2, with D possibly being TRBD1 (6 bases). Trimming removed 3 bases at V and 4 bases at J, with 10 bases between. The length of the CDR3 is 14 residues. In germline, CDR1 is SGDLS, CDR2 YYNGEE.

This chain links TRBV7-6 with TRBJ2-2, with D tentatively TRBD1 (6 bases). The length of the CDR3 is 18 residues. Germline CDR1 is SGHVS and CDR2 is FNYEAQ. The V and J ends lost 5 bases and 1 base respectively, with 20 bases between them. This CDR3 reads CASSPHPPIQGNTGELFF. The CDR3 DNA reads TGTGCCAGCAGCCCCCATCCCCCGATACAGGGGAACACCGGGGAGCTGTTTTTT.

The gene calls are TRBV5-6 and TRBJ2-1; possibly TRBD2 for D (5 bases). The germline V gene encodes CDR1 SGHDT and CDR2 YYEEEE. CDR3 length: 15 residues. Trimming cost V 4 bases and J 4 bases, with 15 bases left between them. CDR3 in DNA: TGTGCCAGCAGCCACGGTCTAGCATCTTACAATGAGCAGTTCTTC. Protein sequence: CASSHGLASYNEQFF.

This clone has just one count. This chain uses TRBV19 with TRBJ2-5; 7 bases line up with TRBD2. The CDR3 runs 12 residues. Germline loops: CDR1 LNHDA, CDR2 SQIVND (reference sequence). With V trimmed by 9 bases and J by 7 bases, 8 bases remained unmatched. Here the CDR3 reads CASTGTTTTQYF. The CDR3 DNA reads TGTGCCAGCACCGGGACTACAACGACCCAGTACTTC.

V and J are TRBV7-2 and TRBJ2-1, with unresolved D. The CDR3 sequence is 16 residues long. Germline V gene lookup returns CDR1 SGHTA and CDR2 FQGNSA. V gave up 6 bases and J gave up 0 bases, with 15 bases separating them. The CDR3 here is CASSSSRLHSYNEQFF. The CDR3, as DNA: TGTGCCAGCAGTTCCTCCAGACTGCACTCCTACAATGAGCAGTTCTTC.

This chain uses TRBV7-2 with TRBJ1-1, with D possibly TRBD1 on 5 matching bases. CDR1 is SGHTA, CDR2 FQGNSA, per germline. V gave up 4 bases and J gave up 6 bases, with 9 bases separating them. The CDR3 consists of 12 residues. CDR3 DNA sequence: TGTGCCAGCAGCTCAGGGTTGGCTGAAGCTTTCTTT. Translated, it gives CASSSGLAEAFF.